This TCR beta chain stems from a study of T-cell memory formation after mild COVID-19. About the research overall: Most TCR clusters belonged to a single donor. Overall study findings and caveats: Researchers found some responding clones in pre-infection memory, a sign that cross-reactive memory joined. CD4+ clones that contracted lay mainly in CM and EM; CD8+ ones lay in EMRA.

From 5'RACE with constant-segment primers came TCR alpha and TCR beta cDNA libraries that carried sample barcodes and UMIs. TCRdb re-called the 5' RACE reads through MiXCR, storing one row per CDR3 protein. The sample records 85,000 to 130,000 distinct CDR3 sequences, around 11% being singletons. This clonotype was seen more than once but under ten times. No antigen is known for it. There are 16 residues in the CDR3. The V gene end was trimmed by 1 base and the J gene end by 0 bases; junction bases not matched to a gene: 4. The germline CDR1 and CDR2 sequences are LGHNA and YSLEER. The chain recombines TRBV4-3 with TRBJ2-3, with 7 bases identical to TRBD2. The TCR originated in an adult woman who had mild COVID-19 (a few samples of this study predate the infection). Cell type and time point are not known. The sample was PBMCs or a T cell subset sorted from them (not recorded which). The CDR3 region has the DNA TGCGCCAGCAGCCAAGCAAGTAGCGGGAGCACAGATACGCAGTATTTT. The encoded protein is CASSQASSGSTDTQYF.